This is a list of T cell receptor beta chains from one sample in a study of T cell responses to AZD1222 COVID-19 vaccine. Measured with immunoSEQ multiplex PCR; TCRdb has only the in-frame clones, and not every one. Of roughly 99,000 clones listed, 89% are singletons. This sample comprised peripheral blood, obtained on day 0 of AZD1222 vaccination. The source is an adult in good health. CDR3s include the opening cysteine and the closing phenylalanine or tryptophan. D genes are given only for firm matches. Expanded clones are given a class, and other clones once, few, many or no size at all.

clone_size,cdr3_length,j_call,v_call,d_call,cdr3_nt,cdr3_aa
NA,20,TRBJ2-7,TRBV5-5,TRBD2,TGTGCCAGCAGCTTGAGAGGGTTGGCCGAGGGACTAGCGTATAAAGACGAGCAGTACTTC,CASSLRGLAEGLAYKDEQYF
NA,16,TRBJ1-3,TRBV28,NA,TGTGCCAGCCCGCCGAGGGGACTGACCTCTGGAAACACCATATATTTT,CASPPRGLTSGNTIYF
once,14,TRBJ2-7,TRBV4-3,TRBD2,TGCGCCAGCAGCCGAGGACTAGCGGTCTACGAGCAGTACTTC,CASSRGLAVYEQYF
NA,15,TRBJ2-2,TRBV7-3,TRBD2,TGTGCCAGCAGCTTAGGACTAGCGAGAGCCGGGGAGCTGTTTTTT,CASSLGLARAGELFF
few,15,TRBJ2-7,TRBV6-5,TRBD2,TGTGCCAGCAGGACAACTAGCGGAGAATCCTACGAGCAGTACTTC,CASRTTSGESYEQYF
NA,11,TRBJ1-5,TRBV20-1,TRBD1,TGCAGTGCTCGGCAGGGGGAGCCCCAGCATTTT,CSARQGEPQHF
NA,13,TRBJ1-6,TRBV19,TRBD1,TGTGCCAGTAGAACGACAGGGGCTACACCCCTCCACTTT,CASRTTGATPLHF
NA,15,TRBJ1-2,TRBV28,NA,TGTGCCAGCAGTTTAGGAGGGGAGGGGAACTATGGCTACACCTTC,CASSLGGEGNYGYTF
once,14,TRBJ1-5,TRBV7-9,NA,TGTGCCAGCAGCTTATCCGGCGGGGATCAGCCCCAGCATTTT,CASSLSGGDQPQHF
NA,16,TRBJ1-1,TRBV30,NA,TGTGCCTGGAGCCAGCCCCCCGGGTTTCTACTCACTGAAGCTTTCTTT,CAWSQPPGFLLTEAFF
NA,14,TRBJ1-5,TRBV28,TRBD1,TGTGCCAGCAGTTTTCGGACAGGCCCGGGGGCCCAGCATTTT,CASSFRTGPGAQHF
NA,16,TRBJ1-5,TRBV18,NA,TGTGCCAGCTCACCTGCCGTCCGTCCGGGCAATCAGCCCCAGCATTTT,CASSPAVRPGNQPQHF
NA,15,TRBJ2-7,TRBV3-1/TRBV3-2,TRBD1,TGTGCCAGCAGCCAGGGACAGTCGGGCGCCTACGAGCAGTACTTC,CASSQGQSGAYEQYF
NA,13,TRBJ1-1,TRBV14,NA,TGTGCCAGCAGCCCCCAATTGAACACTGAAGCTTTCTTT,CASSPQLNTEAFF
NA,12,TRBJ2-7,TRBV10-3,NA,TGTGCCATCAGGGGCGCTGCCTACGAGCAGTACTTC,CAIRGAAYEQYF
NA,16,TRBJ1-6,TRBV5-4,TRBD1,TGTGCCAGCAGCTTGGGACGAACGGGACAGAATTCACCCCTCCACTTT,CASSLGRTGQNSPLHF
NA,15,TRBJ2-1,TRBV6-5,NA,TGTGCCAGCAGTTACAAGAGGGGCGGCTACAATGAGCAGTTCTTC,CASSYKRGGYNEQFF
NA,15,TRBJ2-3,TRBV7-2,NA,TGTGCCAGCAACTTAGGAGTCGGAACCTCAGATACGCAGTATTTT,CASNLGVGTSDTQYF
NA,17,TRBJ2-7,TRBV7-2,TRBD2,TGTGCCAGCAGCTTACAGCTAGCGGGAGGTCAACCCTACGAGCAGTACTTC,CASSLQLAGGQPYEQYF
NA,18,TRBJ2-1,TRBV11-3,TRBD1,TGTGCCAGCAGCTTTGGGACAGGGGATTCCCGACGCTACAATGAGCAGTTCTTC,CASSFGTGDSRRYNEQFF
NA,17,TRBJ2-7,TRBV6-2/TRBV6-3,TRBD1,TGTGCCAGCAGTTACCTTCCGGGACAGGACTTCTCCTACGAGCAGTACTTC,CASSYLPGQDFSYEQYF
few,15,TRBJ1-5,TRBV28,TRBD1,TGTGCCAGCAGTTTAGGGACAGGCTTCAATCAGCCCCAGCATTTT,CASSLGTGFNQPQHF
NA,13,TRBJ2-3,TRBV6-2/TRBV6-3,TRBD1,TGTGCCAGCAGCCGACAGGGCGCAGATACGCAGTATTTT,CASSRQGADTQYF
NA,15,TRBJ1-1,TRBV6-5,NA,TGTGCCAGCAGTTACTCCTCAGGGGTGAACACTGAAGCTTTCTTT,CASSYSSGVNTEAFF
NA,15,TRBJ1-5,TRBV7-9,NA,TGTGCCAGCAGCTTAGGGACCCTAGATGGACAGCCCCAGCATTTT,CASSLGTLDGQPQHF
NA,14,TRBJ2-6,TRBV5-1,NA,TGCGCCAGCTTAGGGAGTTCTGGGGCCAACGTCCTGACTTTC,CASLGSSGANVLTF
few,13,TRBJ2-7,TRBV28,NA,TGTGCCAGCAGTTTGGTCAGTCCCTACGAGCAGTACTTC,CASSLVSPYEQYF
NA,14,TRBJ1-1,TRBV21-1,NA,TGTGCCAGCAGAAGTCCTGGGGGATGGACTGAAGCTTTCTTT,CASRSPGGWTEAFF
NA,13,TRBJ1-1,TRBV10-2,NA,TGCGCCAGCAGCTTGGTTAGGGTCGCTGAAGCTTTCTTT,CASSLVRVAEAFF
NA,14,TRBJ1-5,TRBV6-2/TRBV6-3,NA,TGTGCCAGCAGTTACGTGGCAGAGAATCAGCCCCAGCATTTT,CASSYVAENQPQHF
once,15,TRBJ1-2,TRBV11-1,TRBD1,TGTGCCAGCAGCTTAGCGGAGACAGGGACCTATGGCTACACCTTC,CASSLAETGTYGYTF
NA,15,TRBJ2-7,TRBV28,TRBD1,TGTGCCAGCAACCCTCCGTCGGACAGGGGATACGAGCAGTACTTC,CASNPPSDRGYEQYF
once,17,TRBJ1-4,TRBV24-1,NA,TGTGCCACCAGTGATCAAGGGACTCCCGGTGGAGGTGAAAAACTGTTTTTT,CATSDQGTPGGGEKLFF
NA,15,TRBJ1-2,TRBV15,TRBD1,TGTGCCACCAGCTCGACAGGGGGTGGAAACTATGGCTACACCTTC,CATSSTGGGNYGYTF
NA,10,TRBJ2-5,TRBV2,NA,TGTGCCAGTAGGCAGGAGACCCAGTACTTC,CASRQETQYF
once,13,TRBJ2-2,TRBV4-3,NA,TGCGCCAGCAGCCAAGATAGGGCCGGGGAGCTGTTTTTT,CASSQDRAGELFF
NA,16,TRBJ2-5,TRBV11-3,TRBD1,TGTGCCAGCAGCTTTAAAGGGACAGGGGACCGGGAGACCCAGTACTTC,CASSFKGTGDRETQYF
NA,18,TRBJ2-1,TRBV7-2,NA,TGTGCCAGCAGCTTAGAGTATTCGTACGGGACTTCCTACAATGAGCAGTTCTTC,CASSLEYSYGTSYNEQFF
NA,16,TRBJ2-5,TRBV3-1/TRBV3-2,NA,TGTGCCAGCAGCCAAGTCTCCAGGGTAGGCAGAGAGACCCAGTACTTC,CASSQVSRVGRETQYF
NA,15,TRBJ2-3,TRBV5-1,NA,TGCGCCAGCAGCTTGGCAGCCAGAGACACAGATACGCAGTATTTT,CASSLAARDTDTQYF
NA,14,TRBJ1-6,TRBV11-1,TRBD1,TGTGCCAGCAGCCCAGGACAGGGCCGTTCACCCCTCCACTTT,CASSPGQGRSPLHF
NA,13,TRBJ2-1,TRBV27,NA,TGTGCCAGCAGTTTATCGACTAGAGGTTGGCAGTTCTTC,CASSLSTRGWQFF
NA,13,TRBJ2-1,TRBV7-3,TRBD2,TGTGCCAGCAGCTCTCTCGGACTAGCTGCGCAGTTCTTC,CASSSLGLAAQFF
NA,13,TRBJ2-2,TRBV10-3,NA,TGTGCCATCAGTGAGTCGGAGACCGGGGAGCTGTTTTTT,CAISESETGELFF
NA,14,TRBJ1-4,TRBV19,TRBD1,TGTGCCAGTAGTGCGGGACAGGGAGGTGAAAAACTGTTTTTT,CASSAGQGGEKLFF
NA,14,TRBJ2-7,TRBV5-6,NA,TGTGCCAGCAGCTTTAAGGGTGCTTCCTACGAGCAGTACTTC,CASSFKGASYEQYF
NA,18,TRBJ1-3,TRBV15,TRBD1,TGTGCCACCAGCAGAGACCGACAGGGTCTGTACTCTGGAAACACCATATATTTT,CATSRDRQGLYSGNTIYF
NA,14,TRBJ1-2,TRBV28,NA,TGTGCCAGCAGCCCACCCGGGTCCCGATATGGCTACACCTTC,CASSPPGSRYGYTF
once,14,TRBJ1-2,TRBV7-2,TRBD1,TGTGCCAGCAGCCGGACAGGGGGCTTTTATGGCTACACCTTC,CASSRTGGFYGYTF
once,17,TRBJ2-6,TRBV6-2/TRBV6-3,NA,TGTGCCAGCAGTAATTCTCTAGGGGTAACCGGGGCCAACGTCCTGACTTTC,CASSNSLGVTGANVLTF
once,17,TRBJ2-6,TRBV3-1/TRBV3-2,TRBD1,TGTGCCAGCAGCCAAGGAACAGGGGGCTCTGGGGCCAACGTCCTGACTTTC,CASSQGTGGSGANVLTF
NA,16,TRBJ2-6,TRBV27,NA,TGTGCCAGCAGTTTAAAGGGGCGGTCTGGGGCCAACGTCCTGACTTTC,CASSLKGRSGANVLTF
NA,14,TRBJ2-5,TRBV28,NA,TGTGCCAGCAGTCCCCTGGTAGGGGAAGAGACCCAGTACTTC,CASSPLVGEETQYF
once,15,TRBJ1-2,TRBV6-5,TRBD1,TGTGCCAGCAGTCAAAGGACAGGGGGCAACTATGGCTACACCTTC,CASSQRTGGNYGYTF
NA,17,TRBJ2-7,TRBV5-1,TRBD1,TGCGCCAGCAGCTTGGCCTACCCCCGGACAGGGGGCTACGAGCAGTACTTC,CASSLAYPRTGGYEQYF
NA,12,TRBJ2-7,TRBV11-1,NA,TGTGCCAGCAGCCCGTTCTCCTACGAGCAGTACTTC,CASSPFSYEQYF
NA,13,TRBJ2-7,TRBV12-3/TRBV12-4,TRBD1,TGTGCCAGCAGCTTACAGGGGAACCACGAGCAGTACTTC,CASSLQGNHEQYF
NA,13,TRBJ2-5,TRBV5-1,NA,TGCGCCAGCAGCTTGGGCTCCCAAGAGACCCAGTACTTC,CASSLGSQETQYF
NA,18,TRBJ1-2,TRBV3-1/TRBV3-2,NA,TGTGCCAGCAGCCAAGTCCCCCCTAGACGGATCCTTATCTATGGCTACACCTTC,CASSQVPPRRILIYGYTF
NA,13,TRBJ1-6,TRBV15,NA,TGTGCCACCAGCAAAATTCAGGTCTCACCCCTCCACTTT,CATSKIQVSPLHF